This T cell receptor (beta chain) was recovered during a study of blood T cell repertoires in COVID-19. Study processing details: Amplification of reference gene primers provided the estimated nucleated cell counts. TCRdb's table, derived via immunoSEQ multiplex PCR, lists solely in-frame clones and lacks some. That table gives V, J and clone size, and the DNA gave D and trimming. The sample gives around 170,000 clones, roughly 80% of which show up once; approximately 6.2% is in the top ten. V was clipped by 2 bases and J by 5 bases, with 12 bases between them. This CDR3 contains 14 residues. Germline values: CDR1 GTSNPN, CDR2 SVGIG (reference sequence).

The sequence was obtained from a middle-aged woman with acute or convalescent COVID-19. The sequencing input was peripheral blood. The V gene is TRBV30, the J gene TRBJ1-4; D ambiguous. CDR3 nucleotide sequence: TGTGCCTGGAGTCACCCACGGGTGAATGAAAAACTGTTTTTT. This translates into CAWSHPRVNEKLFF.